This T cell receptor beta chain was found in a study of spatial heterogeneity in lung cancer. The wider study: Consistently, beta-chain sequences turned up in larger numbers than alpha-chain sequences did. Combinations of a unique TCR and a UMI were tallied in raw reads, and on average each appeared more than ten times. General study findings and limits: The study found ubiquitous expanded tumor TCRs in blood more at resection than follow-up.

All TCR cDNA molecules were individually tagged with a unique molecular identifier. TCRdb redid the calling of the 5' RACE reads with MiXCR, one entry per CDR3 protein. The sample lists approximately 90,000 distinct CDR3 sequences, around 8.6% occurring once. There are 13 residues in the CDR3. As regards this clonotype: What it binds is not known.

As for time point: sample taken at primary tumor resection. Researchers sequenced whole RNA taken from tumor, nontumor lung or frozen PBMC without sorting. This TCR came from a male donor with early-stage non-small cell lung cancer. The rearrangement uses TRBV21-1 and TRBJ2-7. TRBV21-1 is a documented pseudogene. Sequenced here: PBMCs, sampled at surgery. DNA of the CDR3: TGTGCCAGCAGCAAAGGAGGAGAAAACGAGCAGTACTTC. This gives the protein CASSKGGENEQYF.